A selection of T cell receptor beta chains follows, all from one sample in a study of T cell repertoires in cytomegalovirus infection. TCRdb re-called the reads through MiXCR, storing one row per CDR3 protein. The sample yields roughly 760,000 distinct CDR3 sequences, roughly 36% seen once. The source material was PBMCs. The origin of the receptors is a human donor in good health (CMV status not recorded). Some clones in this sample may be carry-over from other donors' samples. The CDR3 runs from the conserved cysteine through the conserved F or W. The D gene is left open where the match is weak. The size of a clone is reported for some rows only, either as once, few or many, or as a class for expanded clones.

>TRBV11-2|.|TRBJ1-1|15|.
TGTGCCAGCAGCTTACACCACCTCAGGGACACTGAAGCTTTCTTT
CASSLHHLRDTEAFF
>TRBV6-5|.|TRBJ2-7|15|TRBD1
TGTGCCAGCAGTTACCTCGGGACAGGGGCTTACCCGCAGTACTTC
CASSYLGTGAYPQYF
>TRBV11-1|many|TRBJ2-5|16|.
TGTGCCAGCAGCTTAGGCGGGGCGCGAAGCCAAGAGACCCAGTACTTC
CASSLGGARSQETQYF
>TRBV27|.|TRBJ2-7|15|TRBD1
TGTGCCATCAGTTCCCTCGGGACAGGGTTCGTAGAGCAGTACTTC
CAISSLGTGFVEQYF
>TRBV7-2|many|TRBJ1-5|16|.
TGTGCCAGCAGCTTAGGGCCGGAATATAGCAATCAGCCCCAGCATTTT
CASSLGPEYSNQPQHF
>TRBV7-3|few|TRBJ2-6|16|TRBD2
TGTGCCAGCAGCTTAAGCGGGGGCTCTGGGGCCAACGTCCTGACTTTC
CASSLSGGSGANVLTF
>TRBV27|many|TRBJ2-6|14|.
TGTGCCAGCAGCTTAAGCACTGGGGCCAACGTCCTGACTTTC
CASSLSTGANVLTF
>TRBV6-1|few|TRBJ2-4|16|.
TGTGCCAGCAGTGAGGGGGGACAGCGAGCCAAAAACATTCAGTACTTC
CASSEGGQRAKNIQYF
>TRBV6-1|few|TRBJ1-5|15|TRBD1
TGTGCCAGTAAACAGGGGAGTAGCAGCAATCAGCCCCAGCATTTT
CASKQGSSSNQPQHF
>TRBV6-5|.|TRBJ1-5|15|.
TGTGCCAGCAGGTTACAGGGTCGGGGCAATCAGCCCCAGCATTTT
CASRLQGRGNQPQHF
>TRBV27|once|TRBJ1-5|15|.
TGTGCCAGCAGTACACAGACAGATAGCAATCAGCCCCAGCATTTT
CASSTQTDSNQPQHF
>TRBV28|few|TRBJ1-5|15|.
TGTGCCAGCAGAGGGGCGGGGGGGCTAAATCAGCCCCAGCATTTT
CASRGAGGLNQPQHF
>TRBV2|.|TRBJ2-1|14|.
TGTGCCAGCTCCCAGAGGGGCGGTTTGGGCGAGAAGTTCTTC
CASSQRGGLGEKFF
>TRBV27|few|TRBJ1-2|14|.
TGTGCCAGCAGTTTCCGTCCAGGGGCAGATGGCTACACCTTC
CASSFRPGADGYTF
>TRBV27|few|TRBJ2-3|16|.
TGTGCCAGCAACCTGGAATCCGGGTCGCGCACAGATACGCAGTATTTT
CASNLESGSRTDTQYF
>TRBV7-9|.|TRBJ1-4|14|.
TGTGCCAGCAGCTTTACCGGGGGCGATGAAAAACTGTTTTTT
CASSFTGGDEKLFF
>TRBV2|.|TRBJ1-1|14|.
TGTGCCAGCAGTGTTCGGGGGAAGAACACTGAAGCTTTCTTT
CASSVRGKNTEAFF
>TRBV12-3/TRBV12-4|few|TRBJ1-5|13|.
TGTGCCAGCAGTTTTAAGGGGGAATTGCCCCAGCATTTT
CASSFKGELPQHF
>TRBV28|.|TRBJ1-3|17|.
TGTGCCAGCAGCTTCACCGGGACGGCGAGTTTTGGAAACACCATATATTTT
CASSFTGTASFGNTIYF
>TRBV28|.|TRBJ2-3|15|TRBD1
TGTGCCAGCAGTTTCTGGACAGGGGTCACAGATACGCAGTATTTT
CASSFWTGVTDTQYF
>TRBV24-1|.|TRBJ2-5|14|.
TGTGCCACCAGCAGGGGGGGGCCTCAAGAGACCCAGTACTTC
CATSRGGPQETQYF
>TRBV7-2|many|TRBJ2-3|13|.
TGTGCCAGCAGCTCAGGTGTCGCAGATACGCAGTATTTT
CASSSGVADTQYF
>TRBV7-9|few|TRBJ1-1|14|TRBD1
TGTGCCAGCAGCCGAGAGGGACAGAAAACTGAAGCTTTCTTT
CASSREGQKTEAFF
>TRBV7-4|few|TRBJ1-4|14|.
TGTGCCAGCAGCGATTCTCTGGAGAATGAAAAACTGTTTTTT
CASSDSLENEKLFF
>TRBV7-2|many|TRBJ1-2|13|.
TGTGCCAGCAGCTTAGGAGGAGTCTATGGCTACACCTTC
CASSLGGVYGYTF
>TRBV12-3/TRBV12-4|few|TRBJ1-5|14|.
TGTGCCAGCAGCTCGGCGATTAGCAATCAGCCCCAGCATTTT
CASSSAISNQPQHF